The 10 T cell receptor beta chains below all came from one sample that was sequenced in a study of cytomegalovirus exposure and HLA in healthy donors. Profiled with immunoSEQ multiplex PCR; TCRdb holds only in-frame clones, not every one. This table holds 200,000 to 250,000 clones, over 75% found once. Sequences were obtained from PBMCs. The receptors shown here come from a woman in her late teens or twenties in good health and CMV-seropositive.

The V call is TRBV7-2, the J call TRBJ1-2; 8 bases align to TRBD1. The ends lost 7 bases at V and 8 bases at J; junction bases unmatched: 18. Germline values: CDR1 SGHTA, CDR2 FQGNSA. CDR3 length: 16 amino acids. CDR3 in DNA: TGTGCCAGCACCCCGAGAGGGACAGGCTACTCGGAGGGCTACACCTTC. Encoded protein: CASTPRGTGYSEGYTF. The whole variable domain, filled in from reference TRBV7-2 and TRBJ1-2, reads GAGVSQSPSNKVTEKGKDVELRCDPISGHTALYWYRQSLGQGLEFLIYFQGNSAPDKSGLPSDRFSAERTGGSVSTLTIQRTQQEDSAVYLCASTPRGTGYSEGYTFGSGTRLTVV.

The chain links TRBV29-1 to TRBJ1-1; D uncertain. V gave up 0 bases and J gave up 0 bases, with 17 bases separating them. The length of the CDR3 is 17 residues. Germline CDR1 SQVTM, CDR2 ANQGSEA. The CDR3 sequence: CSVEEVGVGLLNTEAFF. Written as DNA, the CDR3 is TGCAGCGTTGAAGAGGTGGGAGTGGGCCTTTTGAACACTGAAGCTTTCTTT.

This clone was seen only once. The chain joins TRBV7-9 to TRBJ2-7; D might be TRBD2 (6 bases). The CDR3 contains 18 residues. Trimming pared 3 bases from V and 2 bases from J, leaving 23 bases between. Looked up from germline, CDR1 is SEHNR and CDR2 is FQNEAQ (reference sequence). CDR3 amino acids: CASSLEGDFPSTPYEQYF. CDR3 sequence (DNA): TGTGCCAGCAGCTTGGAGGGTGACTTTCCCTCTACTCCCTACGAGCAGTACTTC. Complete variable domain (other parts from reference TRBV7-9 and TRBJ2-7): DTGVSQNPRHKITKRGQNVTFRCDPISEHNRLYWYRQTLGQGPEFLTYFQNEAQLEKSRLLSDRFSAERPKGSFSTLEIQRTEQGDSAMYLCASSLEGDFPSTPYEQYFGPGTRLTVT.

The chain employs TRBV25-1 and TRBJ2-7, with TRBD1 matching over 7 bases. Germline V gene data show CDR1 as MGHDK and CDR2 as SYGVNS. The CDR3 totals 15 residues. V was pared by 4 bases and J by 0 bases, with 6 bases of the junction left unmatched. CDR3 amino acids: CASSGDRDNSYEQYF. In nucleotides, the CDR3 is TGTGCCAGCAGTGGCGACAGGGATAACTCCTACGAGCAGTACTTC.

This CDR3 reads CASSLNFMNTEAFF. The DNA for the CDR3 is TGCGCCAGCAGCTTGAACTTTATGAACACTGAAGCTTTCTTT. The chain couples TRBV5-1 to TRBJ1-1; no reliable D call. Looked up from germline, CDR1 is SGHRS and CDR2 is YFSETQ. The CDR3 runs to 14 residues. V was clipped by 1 base and J by 0 bases, with 7 bases between them. The full variable domain, rest sourced from reference TRBV5-1 and TRBJ1-1, is KAGVTQTPRYLIKTRGQQVTLSCSPISGHRSVSWYQQTPGQGLQFLFEYFSETQRNKGNFPGRFSGRQFSNSRSEMNVSTLELGDSALYLCASSLNFMNTEAFFGQGTRLTVV.

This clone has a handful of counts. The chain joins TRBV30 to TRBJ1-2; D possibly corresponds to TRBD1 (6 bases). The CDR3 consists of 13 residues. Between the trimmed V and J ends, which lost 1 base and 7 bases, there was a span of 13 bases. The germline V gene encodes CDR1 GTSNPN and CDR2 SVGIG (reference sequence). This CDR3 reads CAWSEQGSGGYTF. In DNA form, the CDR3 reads TGTGCCTGGAGTGAGCAGGGGAGTGGTGGCTACACCTTC.

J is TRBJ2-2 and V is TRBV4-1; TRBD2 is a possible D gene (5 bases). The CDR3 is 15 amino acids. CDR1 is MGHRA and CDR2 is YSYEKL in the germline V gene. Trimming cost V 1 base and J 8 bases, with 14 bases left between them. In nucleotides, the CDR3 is TGCGCCAGCAGCCAAGTGACGGGGTGGGGTGGGGAGCTGTTTTTT. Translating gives CASSQVTGWGGELFF.

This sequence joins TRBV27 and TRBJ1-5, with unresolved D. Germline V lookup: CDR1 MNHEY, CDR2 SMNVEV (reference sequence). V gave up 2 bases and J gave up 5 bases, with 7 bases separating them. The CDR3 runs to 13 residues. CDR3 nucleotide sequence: TGTGCCAGCAGTTTAGGCCAGGATCAGCCCCAGCATTTT. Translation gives CASSLGQDQPQHF.

CDR3 nucleotides: TGTGCCAGCAGCGCGCTCCGGGACAGGATAAACACCATATATTTT. Protein sequence: CASSALRDRINTIYF. The chain has TRBV9 and TRBJ1-3, with TRBD1 matching 8 bases. Germline loops: CDR1 SGDLS, CDR2 YYNGEE. The CDR3 loop spans 15 amino acids. V lost 3 bases to trimming and J lost 6 bases; unmatched junction nucleotides: 8.

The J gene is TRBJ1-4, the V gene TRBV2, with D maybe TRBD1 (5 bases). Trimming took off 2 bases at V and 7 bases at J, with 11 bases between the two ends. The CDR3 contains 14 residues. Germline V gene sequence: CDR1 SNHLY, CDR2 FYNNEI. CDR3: CASSERQGFEKLFF. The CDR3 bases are TGTGCCAGCAGTGAAAGGCAGGGATTTGAAAAACTGTTTTTT.